This T cell receptor (beta chain) was sequenced in a study of spatial heterogeneity in lung cancer. This clonotype was seen once. This beta chain is a stray read from a library made for alpha chains; its abundance is not meaningful. Specified time point: sample taken at primary tumor resection. Unsorted whole RNA from tumor, nontumor lung or frozen PBMC underwent sequencing. TCRdb called the 5' RACE reads again in MiXCR, with one record for every CDR3 protein. The sample contains 700 to 900 distinct CDR3 sequences, 50% to 65% of which appear only once. The sequences come from PBMCs, collected at surgery. This clonotype originated in a female donor with early-stage non-small cell lung cancer.

This chain's CDR3 is CASSFYGELFF. The CDR3 coding sequence is TGTGCCAGCAGCTTTTACGGGGAGCTGTTTTTT. V gene TRBV7-2 combines with J gene TRBJ2-2; D is unclear. CDR1 and CDR2 (germline): SGHTA, FQGNSA. The CDR3 is made up of 11 amino acids. Trimming removed 3 bases from V and 7 bases from J, with 3 bases in between. Filled out from reference TRBV7-2 and TRBJ2-2, the complete variable domain reads GAGVSQSPSNKVTEKGKDVELRCDPISGHTALYWYRQSLGQGLEFLIYFQGNSAPDKSGLPSDRFSAERTGGSVSTLTIQRTQQEDSAVYLCASSFYGELFFGEGSRLTVL.